This T cell receptor beta chain was found in a study of cytomegalovirus exposure and HLA in healthy donors. Amplification used 60 Vbeta primers and 13 Jbeta primers. Repertoires were generated with immunoSEQ multiplex PCR, while TCRdb's copy carries only in-frame clones and drops some. Its table records 95,000 to 150,000 clones. To note about this clone: Its antigen is unknown.

This CDR3 comprises 15 residues. CDR1 and CDR2 (germline): SGHAT, FQNNGV. With 4 bases clipped from V and 2 bases from J, the junction kept 2 bases outside the gene matches. Whole-study results and caveats: Association of a missense DCLRE1C variant with TCR beta V- and J-gene trimming was reported in a later analysis.

This chain links TRBV11-2 with TRBJ2-7; 13 nucleotides align to TRBD2. The TCR sequence derives from a man aged 25 to 40 in good health and CMV-seronegative. The sequenced sample was PBMCs. In DNA, the CDR3 is TGTGCCAGCAGCTGGACTAGCGGGAGCGCCTACGAGCAGTACTTC. Translation: CASSWTSGSAYEQYF.